Listed below are T cell receptor beta chains from one sample, sequenced in a study of T cell responses to AZD1222 COVID-19 vaccine. Some clones are missing from TCRdb's copy, which holds only in-frame ones; the method was immunoSEQ multiplex PCR. Of roughly 170,000 clones detected, 85% to 90% appear once; the ten largest clones hold roughly 0.5%. This sample comprised peripheral blood, obtained on day 0 of AZD1222 vaccination. Receptors originate from an adult in good health. CDR3s include the opening cysteine and the closing phenylalanine or tryptophan. A D gene is named only where the DNA matches it firmly. Size values are once, few and many counts, or a class for expanded clones, and some rows have none.

J gene	V gene	clone size	D gene	CDR3 length	CDR3 DNA	CDR3 protein
TRBJ2-7	TRBV10-2	-	-	15	TGCGCCAGCCGATCAGGAGACTTCCTAAAGGACGAGCAGTACTTC	CASRSGDFLKDEQYF
TRBJ2-7	TRBV7-9	-	TRBD2	14	TGTGCCAGCAGCTTAACGGGGGGGACCTACGAGCAGTACTTC	CASSLTGGTYEQYF
TRBJ2-7	TRBV5-6	-	-	13	TGTGCCAGCAGCTCGGGGATATCCTACGAGCAGTACTTC	CASSSGISYEQYF
TRBJ1-3	TRBV5-1	few	TRBD1	13	TGCGCCAGCAGCACGGGACAGGGGAGCACCATATATTTT	CASSTGQGSTIYF
TRBJ1-5	TRBV19	-	TRBD1	17	TGTGCCAGTAGACGGACAGGGGGGTCTGGAACGGATCAGCCCCAGCATTTT	CASRRTGGSGTDQPQHF
TRBJ1-4	TRBV7-8	-	TRBD1	17	TGTGCCAGCAGCGCCGGGACAGGGACCTCAACTAATGAAAAACTGTTTTTT	CASSAGTGTSTNEKLFF
TRBJ1-4	TRBV15	-	TRBD1	15	TGTGCCACCAGCACCGGGACAGGGGCGATTGAAAAACTGTTTTTT	CATSTGTGAIEKLFF
TRBJ1-2	TRBV11-2	-	-	15	TGTGCCAGCAGCTTACGATTAGGAATAGGCTATGGCTACACCTTC	CASSLRLGIGYGYTF
TRBJ2-5	TRBV19	-	-	15	TGTGCCAGTAGTTACCGGGACAACCACCAAGAGACCCAGTACTTC	CASSYRDNHQETQYF
TRBJ2-5	TRBV6-6	-	TRBD1	14	TGTGCCAGCAGTTTTCCGGGACAGCAAGAGACCCAGTACTTC	CASSFPGQQETQYF
TRBJ1-2	TRBV7-2	-	-	13	TGTGCCAGCAGCTTTGGACAAAACTATGGCTACACCTTC	CASSFGQNYGYTF
TRBJ1-3	TRBV6-5	-	-	14	TGTGCCAGCAGCGTCGCGGGCTCTGGAAACACCATATATTTT	CASSVAGSGNTIYF
TRBJ1-1	TRBV19	-	TRBD1	16	TGTGCCAGTAGTAAACCCGTGACAGGGTTGAACACTGAAGCTTTCTTT	CASSKPVTGLNTEAFF
TRBJ1-1	TRBV12-3/TRBV12-4	few	-	11	TGTGCCAGCAGCTTCCGTGGGGCAGCTTTCTTT	CASSFRGAAFF
TRBJ2-2	TRBV20-1	-	-	12	TGCAGTGCTAGTTCCTTTCCGGGGGAGCTGTTTTTT	CSASSFPGELFF
TRBJ2-7	TRBV3-1/TRBV3-2	-	TRBD2	19	TGTGCCAGCAGCCAGGCCCTCCCCTTGAGCGGGGGGCCTCCCTACGAGCAGTACTTC	CASSQALPLSGGPPYEQYF
TRBJ1-5	TRBV6-2/TRBV6-3	-	-	14	TGTGCCAGCAGTTACAGGCAGAGCAATCAGCCCCAGCATTTT	CASSYRQSNQPQHF
TRBJ2-3	TRBV25-1	-	TRBD2	12	TGTGCCAGCAGTATTAGCGGGAGGGCCCAGTATTTT	CASSISGRAQYF
TRBJ1-2	TRBV3-1/TRBV3-2	-	-	13	TGTGCCAGCAGCCAAGACAACAGGGCGGGCTACACCTTC	CASSQDNRAGYTF
TRBJ1-3	TRBV5-1	-	TRBD1	15	TGCGCCAGCAGCTGGGGGACAGGAGCCTTACTAGACATATATTTT	CASSWGTGALLDIYF
TRBJ1-1	TRBV15	-	-	12	TGTGCCACCAGCAGAGATAGGACTGAAGCTTTCTTT	CATSRDRTEAFF
TRBJ2-3	TRBV6-8	-	-	11	TGTGCCAGGAGAGGGGCAGATACGCAGTATTTT	CARRGADTQYF
TRBJ1-6	TRBV27	-	-	16	TGTGCCAGCAGTTTAAGCCCAGACAGGATTAATTCACCCCTCCACTTT	CASSLSPDRINSPLHF
TRBJ1-5	TRBV28	-	-	14	TGTGCCAGCAGGTCGAGCCCGAGCAATCAGCCCCAGCATTTT	CASRSSPSNQPQHF
TRBJ2-7	TRBV30	-	-	16	TGTGCCTGGAGTGTATGGGGGTCGGGTAGCTCCTACGAGCAGTACTTC	CAWSVWGSGSSYEQYF
TRBJ2-3	TRBV4-1	-	TRBD1	21	TGCGCCAGCAGCCAAGAGGGCCCCGGGACAGGCCGCGTGGACGGAAGAGATACGCAGTATTTT	CASSQEGPGTGRVDGRDTQYF
TRBJ2-3	TRBV5-1	-	-	19	TGCGCCAGCAGCGCCAGGAGGGTCTTATTACCGGGGGTTTCAGATACGCAGTATTTT	CASSARRVLLPGVSDTQYF
TRBJ2-7	TRBV28	-	-	13	TGTGCCACCACCGAGGGGGGATCCTACGAGCAGTACTTC	CATTEGGSYEQYF
TRBJ1-3	TRBV6-1	-	-	15	TGTGCCAGCACTGATAATAGGGGGAGGGGAAACACCATATATTTT	CASTDNRGRGNTIYF
TRBJ2-2	TRBV11-1	-	-	15	TGTGCCAGCAGCTCCTACAGGGCGAACACCGGGGAGCTGTTTTTT	CASSSYRANTGELFF
TRBJ2-3	TRBV5-4	-	-	15	TGTGCCAGCAGCCTATCGGGACTTCGAACAGATACGCAGTATTTT	CASSLSGLRTDTQYF
TRBJ2-1	TRBV10-1	-	TRBD2	16	TGCGCCCCTACCCGGGGAGCGGGAGACTCCTACAATGAGCAGTTCTTC	CAPTRGAGDSYNEQFF
TRBJ1-2	TRBV6-2/TRBV6-3	few	TRBD1	15	TGTGCCAGCAGCCAAGGACAGGGGGCATCCTATGGCTACACCTTC	CASSQGQGASYGYTF
TRBJ2-1	TRBV15	once	TRBD2	16	TGTGCCACCAGCAGAGATCTACTAGCGGGGGTTAATGAGCAGTTCTTC	CATSRDLLAGVNEQFF
TRBJ1-1	TRBV9	-	-	14	TGTGCCAGCAGCGTAGAGGCGGGGAGCACTGAAGCTTTCTTT	CASSVEAGSTEAFF